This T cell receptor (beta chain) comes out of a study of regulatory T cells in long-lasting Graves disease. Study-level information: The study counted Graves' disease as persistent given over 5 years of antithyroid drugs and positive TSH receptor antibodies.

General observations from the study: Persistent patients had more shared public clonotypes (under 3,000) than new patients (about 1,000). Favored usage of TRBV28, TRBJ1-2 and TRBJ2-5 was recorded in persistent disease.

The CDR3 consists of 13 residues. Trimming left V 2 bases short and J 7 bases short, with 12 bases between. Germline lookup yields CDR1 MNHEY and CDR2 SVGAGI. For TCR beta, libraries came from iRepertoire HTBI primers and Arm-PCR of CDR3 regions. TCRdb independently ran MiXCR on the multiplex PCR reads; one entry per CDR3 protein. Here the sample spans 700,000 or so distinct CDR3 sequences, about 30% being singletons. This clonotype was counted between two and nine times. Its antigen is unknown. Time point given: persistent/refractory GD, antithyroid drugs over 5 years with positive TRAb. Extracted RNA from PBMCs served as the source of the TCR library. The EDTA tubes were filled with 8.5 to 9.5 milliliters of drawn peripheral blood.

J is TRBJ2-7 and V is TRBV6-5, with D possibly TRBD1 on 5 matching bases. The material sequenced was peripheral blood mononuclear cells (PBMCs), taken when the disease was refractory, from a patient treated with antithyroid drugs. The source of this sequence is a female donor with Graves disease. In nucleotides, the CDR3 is TGTGCCAGCAGTTACAAGGCAGGGAAAGAGCAGTACTTC. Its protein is CASSYKAGKEQYF.